A selection of T cell receptor beta chains follows, all from one sample in a study of human T cells and chemical hapten exposure. TCRdb fed the RACE reads into MiXCR, producing one record per CDR3 protein. The table lists more than 100,000 distinct CDR3 sequences, approximately 11% of them singletons. This specimen was whole blood, taken in connection with sensitization to the hapten diphenylcyclopropenone (DPC). The receptors stem from a woman aged 45-65 years with alopecia areata. Some clones in this sample may be carry-over from other donors' samples. Both conserved end residues are part of each CDR3. Each record gives: clone size, J gene, V gene, D gene, CDR3 protein, CDR3 DNA. The D gene is left open where the match is weak. Expanded clones get a size class; other rows say once, few or many, or leave the size out.

clone size: .
J gene: TRBJ2-3
V gene: TRBV29-1
D gene: .
CDR3 protein: CSAQGSTDTQYF
CDR3 DNA: TGCAGCGCGCAGGGTAGCACAGATACGCAGTATTTT

clone size: few
J gene: TRBJ1-2
V gene: TRBV25-1
D gene: .
CDR3 protein: CASRRDGRNYGYTF
CDR3 DNA: TGTGCCAGCAGGCGGGACGGTCGTAACTATGGCTACACCTTC

clone size: many
J gene: TRBJ2-3
V gene: TRBV7-2
D gene: .
CDR3 protein: CASSLVSAGTDTQYF
CDR3 DNA: TGTGCCAGCAGCTTAGTTAGCGCCGGCACAGATACGCAGTATTTT

clone size: few
J gene: TRBJ1-1
V gene: TRBV12-3/TRBV12-4
D gene: .
CDR3 protein: CASSLQLMNTEAFF
CDR3 DNA: TGTGCCAGCAGTTTACAGCTGATGAACACTGAAGCTTTCTTT

clone size: .
J gene: TRBJ2-3
V gene: TRBV5-1
D gene: .
CDR3 protein: CASSLASREADTQYF
CDR3 DNA: TGCGCCAGCAGCTTGGCGAGCAGGGAGGCAGATACGCAGTATTTT

clone size: .
J gene: TRBJ1-4
V gene: TRBV12-3/TRBV12-4
D gene: .
CDR3 protein: CASSVGYSNEKLFF
CDR3 DNA: TGTGCCAGCAGTGTGGGCTACAGTAATGAAAAACTGTTTTTT

clone size: few
J gene: TRBJ2-7
V gene: TRBV20-1
D gene: .
CDR3 protein: CSARDGTRGEQYF
CDR3 DNA: TGCAGTGCTAGAGATGGCACCCGGGGAGAGCAGTACTTC

clone size: .
J gene: TRBJ1-5
V gene: TRBV20-1
D gene: .
CDR3 protein: CSAPRGAGNQPQHF
CDR3 DNA: TGCAGTGCCCCCAGAGGGGCCGGCAATCAGCCCCAGCATTTT

clone size: many
J gene: TRBJ2-1
V gene: TRBV29-1
D gene: .
CDR3 protein: CSVAEWTLNEQFF
CDR3 DNA: TGCAGCGTGGCGGAGTGGACTTTGAATGAGCAGTTCTTC

clone size: .
J gene: TRBJ2-3
V gene: TRBV7-2
D gene: .
CDR3 protein: CASSPEFTDTQYF
CDR3 DNA: TGTGCCAGCAGCCCTGAGTTCACAGATACGCAGTATTTT

clone size: .
J gene: TRBJ1-5
V gene: TRBV20-1
D gene: .
CDR3 protein: CSARNPGAQPQHF
CDR3 DNA: TGCAGTGCTAGAAACCCAGGAGCCCAGCCCCAGCATTTT

clone size: .
J gene: TRBJ1-3
V gene: TRBV15
D gene: TRBD1
CDR3 protein: CATSRDRGAGNTIYF
CDR3 DNA: TGTGCCACCAGCAGGGACAGGGGTGCCGGAAACACCATATATTTT

clone size: few
J gene: TRBJ1-5
V gene: TRBV5-6
D gene: .
CDR3 protein: CASSQGGGQPQHF
CDR3 DNA: TGTGCCAGCAGCCAAGGTGGGGGCCAGCCCCAGCATTTT

clone size: few
J gene: TRBJ2-7
V gene: TRBV28
D gene: .
CDR3 protein: CARGDRGSTYEQYF
CDR3 DNA: TGTGCCAGAGGCGATAGGGGGTCTACCTACGAGCAGTACTTC

clone size: few
J gene: TRBJ1-1
V gene: TRBV6-1
D gene: .
CDR3 protein: CASSEGWDGPGSTEAFF
CDR3 DNA: TGTGCCAGCAGTGAAGGGTGGGATGGCCCCGGAAGCACTGAAGCTTTCTTT

clone size: few
J gene: TRBJ2-7
V gene: TRBV12-3/TRBV12-4
D gene: .
CDR3 protein: CASSLALDSYEQYF
CDR3 DNA: TGTGCCAGCAGTTTAGCCCTGGACTCCTACGAGCAGTACTTC

clone size: few
J gene: TRBJ2-3
V gene: TRBV20-1
D gene: TRBD2
CDR3 protein: CSARLAGGPQDTQYF
CDR3 DNA: TGCAGTGCTAGACTAGCGGGGGGCCCCCAAGATACGCAGTATTTT

clone size: .
J gene: TRBJ1-1
V gene: TRBV12-3/TRBV12-4
D gene: TRBD1
CDR3 protein: CASSFRQGVTEAFF
CDR3 DNA: TGTGCCAGCAGTTTTAGGCAGGGGGTCACTGAAGCTTTCTTT

clone size: few
J gene: TRBJ2-3
V gene: TRBV3-1
D gene: TRBD2
CDR3 protein: CASSQYGTSGGNTQYF
CDR3 DNA: TGTGCCAGCAGCCAATATGGGACTAGCGGGGGAAATACGCAGTATTTT

clone size: few
J gene: TRBJ2-6
V gene: TRBV27
D gene: .
CDR3 protein: CASSLTGHERSGANVLTF
CDR3 DNA: TGTGCCAGCAGTTTAACGGGACATGAGCGCTCTGGGGCCAACGTCCTGACTTTC

clone size: .
J gene: TRBJ1-4
V gene: TRBV30
D gene: .
CDR3 protein: CAWSISGANNEKLFF
CDR3 DNA: TGTGCCTGGAGTATATCGGGGGCCAATAATGAAAAACTGTTTTTT

clone size: few
J gene: TRBJ1-1
V gene: TRBV11-2
D gene: .
CDR3 protein: CASSFGDNTEAFF
CDR3 DNA: TGTGCCAGCAGCTTCGGGGACAACACTGAAGCTTTCTTT

clone size: many
J gene: TRBJ2-7
V gene: TRBV3-1
D gene: .
CDR3 protein: CASSTDRDYEQYF
CDR3 DNA: TGTGCCAGCAGTACGGACAGAGACTACGAGCAGTACTTC

clone size: .
J gene: TRBJ2-3
V gene: TRBV5-1
D gene: .
CDR3 protein: CASSQRSAAGGTDTQYF
CDR3 DNA: TGCGCCAGCAGCCAAAGGTCAGCGGCAGGGGGCACAGATACGCAGTATTTT

clone size: few
J gene: TRBJ1-5
V gene: TRBV20-1
D gene: .
CDR3 protein: CSARDPIQGLNQPQHF
CDR3 DNA: TGCAGTGCTAGAGATCCGATACAGGGTCTGAATCAGCCCCAGCATTTT

clone size: many
J gene: TRBJ2-2
V gene: TRBV7-2
D gene: .
CDR3 protein: CASSLGANTGELFF
CDR3 DNA: TGTGCCAGCAGCTTGGGGGCGAACACCGGGGAGCTGTTTTTT

clone size: .
J gene: TRBJ1-6
V gene: TRBV28
D gene: TRBD1
CDR3 protein: CASRQGARSPLHF
CDR3 DNA: TGTGCCAGCAGGCAGGGGGCGAGGTCACCCCTCCACTTT

clone size: .
J gene: TRBJ1-6
V gene: TRBV20-1
D gene: .
CDR3 protein: CSARGDRDNSPLHF
CDR3 DNA: TGCAGTGCTAGAGGGGACCGTGATAATTCACCCCTCCACTTT

clone size: many
J gene: TRBJ2-7
V gene: TRBV28
D gene: .
CDR3 protein: CASSLRHYEQYF
CDR3 DNA: TGTGCCAGCAGTTTGAGGCACTACGAGCAGTACTTC

clone size: .
J gene: TRBJ1-2
V gene: TRBV29-1
D gene: TRBD1
CDR3 protein: CSVDSDRGNYGYTF
CDR3 DNA: TGCAGCGTTGACTCTGACAGGGGAAACTATGGCTACACCTTC

clone size: few
J gene: TRBJ2-5
V gene: TRBV5-4
D gene: .
CDR3 protein: CASSLGVGGQETQYF
CDR3 DNA: TGTGCCAGCAGCTTGGGGGTGGGAGGACAAGAGACCCAGTACTTC

clone size: many
J gene: TRBJ2-7
V gene: TRBV29-1
D gene: TRBD1
CDR3 protein: CSVEDFGQGLTYEQYF
CDR3 DNA: TGCAGCGTTGAAGACTTCGGACAGGGACTGACCTACGAGCAGTACTTC

clone size: once
J gene: TRBJ2-2
V gene: TRBV7-2
D gene: .
CDR3 protein: CASSSVGVPATGELFF
CDR3 DNA: TGTGCCAGCAGCTCTGTGGGGGTCCCTGCCACCGGGGAGCTGTTTTTT

clone size: many
J gene: TRBJ2-1
V gene: TRBV7-9
D gene: TRBD2
CDR3 protein: CASSLGPSGRVNEQFF
CDR3 DNA: TGTGCCAGCAGCTTAGGACCTAGCGGGAGGGTTAATGAGCAGTTCTTC

clone size: few
J gene: TRBJ2-6
V gene: TRBV29-1
D gene: .
CDR3 protein: CSVEDGLSGANVLTF
CDR3 DNA: TGCAGCGTTGAAGACGGGCTCTCTGGGGCCAACGTCCTGACTTTC

clone size: few
J gene: TRBJ2-5
V gene: TRBV28
D gene: .
CDR3 protein: CASSFRRDSEEETQYF
CDR3 DNA: TGTGCCAGCAGTTTTCGAAGGGACTCCGAGGAAGAGACCCAGTACTTC

clone size: many
J gene: TRBJ2-3
V gene: TRBV7-2
D gene: .
CDR3 protein: CASSLDFTDTQYF
CDR3 DNA: TGTGCCAGCAGCTTGGACTTCACAGATACGCAGTATTTT

clone size: .
J gene: TRBJ1-5
V gene: TRBV5-1
D gene: TRBD1
CDR3 protein: CASSSGTGFNQPQHF
CDR3 DNA: TGCGCCAGCAGCTCCGGGACAGGGTTCAATCAGCCCCAGCATTTT

clone size: few
J gene: TRBJ2-7
V gene: TRBV20-1
D gene: .
CDR3 protein: CSARDRRTGQGGKQYF
CDR3 DNA: TGCAGTGCTAGAGATCGGCGAACAGGCCAGGGGGGAAAGCAGTACTTC

clone size: .
J gene: TRBJ2-1
V gene: TRBV12-3/TRBV12-4
D gene: .
CDR3 protein: CASTTLDYNEQFF
CDR3 DNA: TGTGCCAGCACCACACTGGACTACAATGAGCAGTTCTTC

clone size: .
J gene: TRBJ2-7
V gene: TRBV7-9
D gene: .
CDR3 protein: CASSQYQGFDEQYF
CDR3 DNA: TGTGCCAGCAGCCAGTATCAGGGGTTTGACGAGCAGTACTTC

clone size: .
J gene: TRBJ2-3
V gene: TRBV5-1
D gene: TRBD2
CDR3 protein: CASSSLAGEITDTQYF
CDR3 DNA: TGCGCCAGCAGCTCACTAGCGGGGGAAATCACAGATACGCAGTATTTT

clone size: few
J gene: TRBJ2-6
V gene: TRBV27
D gene: .
CDR3 protein: CASSLSGQTSMGANVLTF
CDR3 DNA: TGTGCCAGCAGTTTGTCAGGCCAAACGTCCATGGGGGCCAACGTCCTGACTTTC

clone size: few
J gene: TRBJ1-1
V gene: TRBV27
D gene: TRBD1
CDR3 protein: CASRVYRGPEAFF
CDR3 DNA: TGTGCCAGCAGAGTTTACAGGGGCCCTGAAGCTTTCTTT